The present TCR beta chain was sequenced within a study of blood T cell repertoires in COVID-19 (dated by TCRdb to about 2020). For the wider study: Collaborator samples came from the United States, Italy and Spain and covered acute and convalescent phases of COVID-19. Samples came from the ongoing ImmuneRACE study (first 160 participants) plus 1,254 subjects from 6 global collaborators. The dataset comprised deeply sampled blood TCRbeta repertoires from subjects exposed to, actively infected with, or recovered from COVID-19. A de-identified subject ID, COVID-19 status, age in years and sex were almost always included in the sample metadata. Where available, HLA class I and class II types were obtained from metadata supplied by the sample provider rather than from assay-based typing. The prospective study material was composed of cDNA or gDNA derived from T cells, B-cell-depleted T cells, or PBMCs. The repertoires were made available in a free public database intended to serve as a resource for research on the immune response to SARS-CoV-2. Study-wide findings and limitations: How much clinical and demographic metadata was included differed by source and by participant, and the metadata was provided uncurated.

Trimming costs V 0 bases and J 4 bases, and their ends lie 10 bases apart. The cysteine opens and the phenylalanine closes a CDR3 of 14 amino acids. The only DNA kept is the CDR3, 42 bases in frame from the first base. From the germline V gene, CDR1 is SGDLS and CDR2 is YYNGEE. The immunoSEQ Assay, a bias-controlled multiplex PCR, was used to amplify TCRbeta CDR3 regions from genomic DNA. In the authors' own workflow: The number of nucleated cells in each sample was estimated by amplification of reference gene primers within the assay. Sequence reads were collapsed and filtered to measure the absolute abundance of every unique TCRbeta CDR3 rearrangement. For each sample, productive Simpson clonality was calculated as the square root of Simpson's diversity index across productive rearrangements. The table was pulled from immuneACCESS by TCRdb, which kept in-frame rearrangements only. Such tables lose some clones; where checked, under half of the loss comes from unresolved V genes, and the rest has no known cause. From that table come the V and J calls and clone size; the DNA was used to work out D and trimming. For this sample there are around 72,000 clones; less than 85% appear just once. The ten most abundant clones make up roughly 20% of the sample.

Each collaborating institution followed its own protocols to collect whole blood in K2EDTA tubes. For TCRbeta analysis, collaborators shipped samples in one of three forms: frozen whole blood, isolated PBMCs, or DNA extracted from either of those sample types. Comment on this clone: The specificity of this receptor is unknown. Base qualities are not provided; no much larger clone lies one nucleotide away.

Specimen: peripheral blood. The sequence was collected from a woman aged 80 or older with acute or convalescent COVID-19. The V and J segments used are TRBV9 and TRBJ1-1, with an unclear D gene assignment. The DNA sequence reads TGTGCCAGCAGCGTAGTGGATACGGGCACTGAAGCTTTCTTT. The resulting protein is CASSVVDTGTEAFF.